The clone carrying this TCR beta chain was seen a handful of times. Trimming took 2 bases from V and 4 from J; bases not matched to a gene: 2. This CDR3 is 14 amino acids long. Per the germline V gene, CDR1 is SGHRS and CDR2 is YFSETQ. The entry originates in a study of blood T cell repertoires in COVID-19. Study context: Acute and convalescent COVID-19 samples came from the United States, Italy and Spain.

TCRdb keeps only in-frame clones here, not all; method: immunoSEQ multiplex PCR. The sample contains around 260,000 clones, 65% to 90% of which appear only once. The rearrangement uses TRBV5-1 and TRBJ2-5; 10 bases map to TRBD1. The sample consisted of peripheral blood. The sequence was obtained from a human donor in a cohort sampled during active COVID-19. CDR3 DNA: TGCGCCAGCAGCTTAGGACAGGGGGGAGAGACCCAGTACTTC. Translating it yields CASSLGQGGETQYF.